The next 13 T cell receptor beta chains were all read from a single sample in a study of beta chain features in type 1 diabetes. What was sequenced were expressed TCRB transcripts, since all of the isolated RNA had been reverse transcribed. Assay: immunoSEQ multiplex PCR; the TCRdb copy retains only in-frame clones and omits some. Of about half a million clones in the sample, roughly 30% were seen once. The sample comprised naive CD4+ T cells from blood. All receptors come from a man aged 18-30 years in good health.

The CDR3 region has the DNA TGTGCCAGCAGCGCGACTAGCTCCGCGTCCAAAAACATTCAGTACTTC. Translating gives CASSATSSASKNIQYF. The rearrangement links TRBV7-2 to TRBJ2-4; 7 bases agree with TRBD2. Looked up from germline, CDR1 is SGHTA and CDR2 is FQGNSA. The CDR3 spans 16 residues. V shed 5 bases and J 2 bases; nucleotides not matched to a gene: 9. Combining the CDR3 with reference TRBV7-2 and TRBJ2-4 gives the whole variable domain GAGVSQSPSNKVTEKGKDVELRCDPISGHTALYWYRQSLGQGLEFLIYFQGNSAPDKSGLPSDRFSAERTGGSVSTLTIQRTQQEDSAVYLCASSATSSASKNIQYFGAGTRLSVL.

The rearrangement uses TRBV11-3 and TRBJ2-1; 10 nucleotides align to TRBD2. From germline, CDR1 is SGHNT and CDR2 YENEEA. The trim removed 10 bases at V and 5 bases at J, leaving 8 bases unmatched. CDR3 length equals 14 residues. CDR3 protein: CATQAGGRHNEQFF. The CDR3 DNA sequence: TGTGCCACCCAAGCGGGAGGGCGTCACAATGAGCAGTTCTTC.

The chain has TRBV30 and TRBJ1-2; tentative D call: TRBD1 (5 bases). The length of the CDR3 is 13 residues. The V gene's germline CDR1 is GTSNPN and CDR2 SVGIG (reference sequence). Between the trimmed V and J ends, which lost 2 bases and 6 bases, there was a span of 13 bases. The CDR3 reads CAWSPGPWDGYTF. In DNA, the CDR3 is TGTGCCTGGAGTCCGGGGCCTTGGGATGGCTACACCTTC.

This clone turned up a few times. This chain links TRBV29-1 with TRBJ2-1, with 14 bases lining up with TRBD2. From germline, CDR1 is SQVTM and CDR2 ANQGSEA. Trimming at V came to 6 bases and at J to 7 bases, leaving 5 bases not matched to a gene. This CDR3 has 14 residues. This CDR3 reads CSVARTSGRNEQFF. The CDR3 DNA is TGCAGCGTGGCCAGGACTAGCGGGAGGAATGAGCAGTTCTTC.

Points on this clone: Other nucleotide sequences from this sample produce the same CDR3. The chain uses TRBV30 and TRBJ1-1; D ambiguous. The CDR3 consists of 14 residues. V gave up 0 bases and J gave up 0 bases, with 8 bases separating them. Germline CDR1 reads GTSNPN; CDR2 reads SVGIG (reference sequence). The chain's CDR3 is CAWSVPGLNTEAFF. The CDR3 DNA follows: TGTGCCTGGAGTGTACCAGGTTTGAACACTGAAGCTTTCTTT.

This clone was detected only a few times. The chain's CDR3 is CASRSHPTGGSSYNEQFF. CDR3 DNA sequence: TGTGCCAGCAGATCCCACCCCACGGGAGGGAGCTCCTACAATGAGCAGTTCTTC. V usage is TRBV25-1 and J usage is TRBJ2-1; 8 nucleotides line up with TRBD2. After removal of 6 bases from V and 0 bases from J, the junction contained 13 bases not matched to a gene. Per germline, CDR1 MGHDK and CDR2 SYGVNS. The CDR3 contains 18 residues.

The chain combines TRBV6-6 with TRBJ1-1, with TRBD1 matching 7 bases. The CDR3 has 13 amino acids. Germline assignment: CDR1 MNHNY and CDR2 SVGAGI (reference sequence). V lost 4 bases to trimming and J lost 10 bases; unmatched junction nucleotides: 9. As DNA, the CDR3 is TGTGCCAGCAGTTGGACAGGAGAAGTGGCAGCTTTCTTT. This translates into CASSWTGEVAAFF.

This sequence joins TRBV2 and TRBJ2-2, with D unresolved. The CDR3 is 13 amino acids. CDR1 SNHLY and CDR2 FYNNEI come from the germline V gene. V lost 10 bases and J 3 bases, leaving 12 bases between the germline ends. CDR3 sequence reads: CAISPRDTGELFF. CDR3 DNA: TGTGCCATAAGCCCCCGAGACACCGGGGAGCTGTTTTTT.

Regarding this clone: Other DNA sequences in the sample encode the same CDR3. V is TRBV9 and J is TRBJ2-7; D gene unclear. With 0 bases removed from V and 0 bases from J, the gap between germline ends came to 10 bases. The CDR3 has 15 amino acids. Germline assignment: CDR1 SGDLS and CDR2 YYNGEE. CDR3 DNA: TGTGCCAGCAGCGTAGCTGGCGGAAGCTCCTACGAGCAGTACTTC. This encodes CASSVAGGSSYEQYF. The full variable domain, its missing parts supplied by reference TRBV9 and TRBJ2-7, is DSGVTQTPKHLITATGQRVTLRCSPRSGDLSVYWYQQSLDQGLQFLIQYYNGEERAKGNILERFSAQQFPDLHSELNLSSLELGDSALYFCASSVAGGSSYEQYFGPGTRLTVT.

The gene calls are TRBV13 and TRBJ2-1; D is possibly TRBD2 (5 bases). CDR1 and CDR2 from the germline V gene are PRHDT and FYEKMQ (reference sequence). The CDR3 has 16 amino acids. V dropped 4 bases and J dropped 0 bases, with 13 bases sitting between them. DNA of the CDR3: TGTGCCAGCAGCTGGAGGTTGAGCCCCTCCTACAATGAGCAGTTCTTC. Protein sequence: CASSWRLSPSYNEQFF.

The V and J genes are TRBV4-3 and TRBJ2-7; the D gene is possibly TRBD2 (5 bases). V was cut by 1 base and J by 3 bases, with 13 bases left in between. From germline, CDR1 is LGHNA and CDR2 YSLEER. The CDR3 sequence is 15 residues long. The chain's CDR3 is CASSQGPGRDYEQYF. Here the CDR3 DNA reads TGCGCCAGCAGCCAAGGACCAGGCCGGGACTACGAGCAGTACTTC.

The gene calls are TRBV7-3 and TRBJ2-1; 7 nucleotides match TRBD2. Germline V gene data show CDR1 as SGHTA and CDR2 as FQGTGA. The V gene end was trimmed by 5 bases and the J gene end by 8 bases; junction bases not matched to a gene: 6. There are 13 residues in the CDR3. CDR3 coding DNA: TGTGCCAGCAGCCCCCCCCGGGGGGATGAGCAGTTCTTC. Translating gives CASSPPRGDEQFF. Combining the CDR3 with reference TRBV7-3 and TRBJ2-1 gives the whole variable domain GAGVSQTPSNKVTEKGKYVELRCDPISGHTALYWYRQSLGQGPEFLIYFQGTGAADDSGLPNDRFFAVRPEGSVSTLKIQRTERGDSAVYLCASSPPRGDEQFFGPGTRLTVL.

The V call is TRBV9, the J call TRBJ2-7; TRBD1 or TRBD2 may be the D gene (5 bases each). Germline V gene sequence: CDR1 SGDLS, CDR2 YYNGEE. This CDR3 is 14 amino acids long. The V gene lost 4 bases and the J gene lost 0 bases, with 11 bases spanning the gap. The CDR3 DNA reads TGTGCCAGCAGCCGGGACGCAAGCTCCTACGAGCAGTACTTC. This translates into CASSRDASSYEQYF.